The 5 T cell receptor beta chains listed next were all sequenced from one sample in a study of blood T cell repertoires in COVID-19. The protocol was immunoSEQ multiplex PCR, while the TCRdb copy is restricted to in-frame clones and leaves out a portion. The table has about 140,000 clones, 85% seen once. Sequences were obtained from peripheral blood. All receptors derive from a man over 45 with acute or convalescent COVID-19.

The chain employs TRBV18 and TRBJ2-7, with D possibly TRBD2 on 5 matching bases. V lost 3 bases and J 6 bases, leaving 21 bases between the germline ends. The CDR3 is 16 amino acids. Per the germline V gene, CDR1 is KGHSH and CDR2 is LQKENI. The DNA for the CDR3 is TGTGCCAGCTCACCCACCTCGGTCGGTAGTCGGGGCGAGCAGTACTTC. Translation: CASSPTSVGSRGEQYF.

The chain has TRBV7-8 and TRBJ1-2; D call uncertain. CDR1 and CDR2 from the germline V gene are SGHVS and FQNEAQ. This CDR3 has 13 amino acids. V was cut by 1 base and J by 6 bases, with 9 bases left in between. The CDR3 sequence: CASSLDRVDGYTF. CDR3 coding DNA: TGTGCCAGCAGCTTAGACCGGGTTGATGGCTACACCTTC.

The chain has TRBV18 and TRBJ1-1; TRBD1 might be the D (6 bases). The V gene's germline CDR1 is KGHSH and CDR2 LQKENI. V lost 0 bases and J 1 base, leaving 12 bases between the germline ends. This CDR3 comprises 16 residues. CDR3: CASSPPTRGENTEAFF. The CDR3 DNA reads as TGTGCCAGCTCACCACCTACCAGGGGCGAGAACACTGAAGCTTTCTTT.

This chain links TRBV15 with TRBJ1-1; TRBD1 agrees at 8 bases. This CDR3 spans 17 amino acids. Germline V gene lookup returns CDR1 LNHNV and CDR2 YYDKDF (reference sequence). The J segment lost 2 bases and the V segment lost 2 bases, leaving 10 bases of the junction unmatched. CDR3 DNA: TGTGCCACCAGCAGACCTTTGACAGGGGCCCTAAACACTGAAGCTTTCTTT. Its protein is CATSRPLTGALNTEAFF. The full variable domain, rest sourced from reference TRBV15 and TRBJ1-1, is DAMVIQNPRYQVTQFGKPVTLSCSQTLNHNVMYWYQQKSSQAPKLLFHYYDKDFNNEADTPDNFQSRRPNTSFCFLDIRSPGLGDTAMYLCATSRPLTGALNTEAFFGQGTRLTVV.

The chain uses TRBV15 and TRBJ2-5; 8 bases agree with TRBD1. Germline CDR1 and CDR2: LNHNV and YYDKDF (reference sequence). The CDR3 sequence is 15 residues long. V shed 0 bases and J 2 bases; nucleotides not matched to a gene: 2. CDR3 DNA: TGTGCCACCAGCAGAGATCGACAGGGGCAAGAGACCCAGTACTTC. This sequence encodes CATSRDRQGQETQYF.